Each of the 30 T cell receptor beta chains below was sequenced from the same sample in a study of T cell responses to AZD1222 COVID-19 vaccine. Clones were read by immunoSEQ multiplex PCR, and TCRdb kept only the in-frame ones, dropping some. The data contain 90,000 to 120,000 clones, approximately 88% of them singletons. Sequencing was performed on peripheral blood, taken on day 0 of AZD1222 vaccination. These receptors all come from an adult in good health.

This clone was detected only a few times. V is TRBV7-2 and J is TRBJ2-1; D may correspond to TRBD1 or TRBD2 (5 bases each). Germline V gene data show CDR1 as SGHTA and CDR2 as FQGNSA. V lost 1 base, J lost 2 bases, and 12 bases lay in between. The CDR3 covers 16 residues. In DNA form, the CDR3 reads TGTGCCAGCAGCTTAGGTTTGGGACGGACCTACAATGAGCAGTTCTTC. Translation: CASSLGLGRTYNEQFF.

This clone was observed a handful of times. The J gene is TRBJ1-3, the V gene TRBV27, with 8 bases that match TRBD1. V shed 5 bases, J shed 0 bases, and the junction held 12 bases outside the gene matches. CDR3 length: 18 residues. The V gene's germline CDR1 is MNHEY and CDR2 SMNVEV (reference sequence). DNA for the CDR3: TGTGCCAGCAGTCCCCGGACAGGGCTACTAAGCTCTGGAAACACCATATATTTT. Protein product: CASSPRTGLLSSGNTIYF.

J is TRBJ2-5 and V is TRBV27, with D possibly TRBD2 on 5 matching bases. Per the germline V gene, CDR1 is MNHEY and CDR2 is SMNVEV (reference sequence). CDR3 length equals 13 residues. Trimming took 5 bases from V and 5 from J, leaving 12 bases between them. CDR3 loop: CASSKEGFETQYF. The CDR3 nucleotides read TGTGCCAGCAGTAAAGAGGGCTTCGAGACCCAGTACTTC.

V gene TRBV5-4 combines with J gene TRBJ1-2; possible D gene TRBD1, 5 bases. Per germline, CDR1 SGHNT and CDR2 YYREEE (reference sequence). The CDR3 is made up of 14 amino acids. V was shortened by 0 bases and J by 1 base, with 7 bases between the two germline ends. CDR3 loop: CASSLGGDNYGYTF. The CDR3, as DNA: TGTGCCAGCAGCTTGGGAGGGGATAACTATGGCTACACCTTC.

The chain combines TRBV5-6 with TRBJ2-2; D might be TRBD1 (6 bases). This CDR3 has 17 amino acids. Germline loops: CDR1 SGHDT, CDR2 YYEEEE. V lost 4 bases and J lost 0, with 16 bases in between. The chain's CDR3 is CASSQWSGTTNTGELFF. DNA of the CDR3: TGTGCCAGCAGCCAATGGTCGGGGACAACGAACACCGGGGAGCTGTTTTTT.

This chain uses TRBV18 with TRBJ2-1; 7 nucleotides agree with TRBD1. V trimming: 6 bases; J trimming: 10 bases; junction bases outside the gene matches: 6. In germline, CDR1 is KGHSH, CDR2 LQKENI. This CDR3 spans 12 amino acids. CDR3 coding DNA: TGTGCCAGCTCGGCAGGGGGAGAGGAGCAGTTCTTC. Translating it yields CASSAGGEEQFF.

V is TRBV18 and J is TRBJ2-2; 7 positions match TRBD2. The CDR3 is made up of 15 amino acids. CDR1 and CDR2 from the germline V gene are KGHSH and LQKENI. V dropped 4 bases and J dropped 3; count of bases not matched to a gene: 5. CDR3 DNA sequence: TGTGCCAGCTCACTCCCGGGGAGGGACACCGGGGAGCTGTTTTTT. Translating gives CASSLPGRDTGELFF.

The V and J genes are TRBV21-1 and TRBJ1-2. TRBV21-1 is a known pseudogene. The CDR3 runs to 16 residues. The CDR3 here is CASTKSVGLPNYGYTF. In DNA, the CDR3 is TGTGCCAGCACCAAAAGTGTCGGGTTACCTAACTATGGCTACACCTTC.

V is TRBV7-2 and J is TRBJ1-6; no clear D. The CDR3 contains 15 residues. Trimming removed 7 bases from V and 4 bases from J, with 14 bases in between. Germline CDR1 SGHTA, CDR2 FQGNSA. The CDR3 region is CASTQLGSYNSPLHF. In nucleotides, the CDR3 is TGTGCCAGCACCCAACTAGGCAGTTATAATTCACCCCTCCACTTT. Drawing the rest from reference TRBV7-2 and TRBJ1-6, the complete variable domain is GAGVSQSPSNKVTEKGKDVELRCDPISGHTALYWYRQSLGQGLEFLIYFQGNSAPDKSGLPSDRFSAERTGGSVSTLTIQRTQQEDSAVYLCASTQLGSYNSPLHFGNGTRLTVT.

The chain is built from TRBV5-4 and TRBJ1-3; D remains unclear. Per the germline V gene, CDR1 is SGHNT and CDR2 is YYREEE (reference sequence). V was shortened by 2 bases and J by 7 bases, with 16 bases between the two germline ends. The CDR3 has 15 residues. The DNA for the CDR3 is TGTGCCAGCAGCTTTTTCGCGGGTCTTGGCAACACCATATATTTT. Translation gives CASSFFAGLGNTIYF.

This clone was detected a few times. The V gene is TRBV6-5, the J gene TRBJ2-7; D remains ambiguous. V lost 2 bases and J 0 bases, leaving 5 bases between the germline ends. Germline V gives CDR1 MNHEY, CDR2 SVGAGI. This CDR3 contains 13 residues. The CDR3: CASSYQYSYEQYF. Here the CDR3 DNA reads TGTGCCAGCAGTTACCAGTACTCCTACGAGCAGTACTTC.

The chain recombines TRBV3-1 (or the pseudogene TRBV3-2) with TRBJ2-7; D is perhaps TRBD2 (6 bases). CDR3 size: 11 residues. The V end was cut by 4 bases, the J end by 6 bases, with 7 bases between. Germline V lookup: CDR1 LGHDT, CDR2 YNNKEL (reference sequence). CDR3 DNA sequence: TGTGCCAGCAGCCCCGGGGGCGAGCAGTACTTC. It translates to CASSPGGEQYF.

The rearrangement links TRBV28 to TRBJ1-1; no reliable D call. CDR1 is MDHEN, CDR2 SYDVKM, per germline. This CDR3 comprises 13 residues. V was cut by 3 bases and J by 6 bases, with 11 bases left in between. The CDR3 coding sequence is TGTGCCAGCAGTTTCGTTGGGGTTCCTGAAGCTTTCTTT. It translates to CASSFVGVPEAFF.

This CDR3 reads CASSETRFLEQYF. Written as DNA, the CDR3 is TGTGCCAGCAGTGAAACACGGTTCCTCGAGCAGTACTTC. The chain is built from TRBV6-1 and TRBJ2-7; D is unresolved. Trimming took 2 bases from V and 6 from J, leaving 11 bases between them. Looked up from germline, CDR1 is MNHNS and CDR2 is SASEGT. CDR3 length: 13 amino acids.

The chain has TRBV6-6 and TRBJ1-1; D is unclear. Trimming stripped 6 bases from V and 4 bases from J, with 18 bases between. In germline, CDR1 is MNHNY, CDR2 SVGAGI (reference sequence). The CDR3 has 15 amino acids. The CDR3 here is CASRSSGLSSTEAFF. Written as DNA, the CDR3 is TGTGCCAGCAGGAGTTCGGGTTTGTCCTCCACTGAAGCTTTCTTT.

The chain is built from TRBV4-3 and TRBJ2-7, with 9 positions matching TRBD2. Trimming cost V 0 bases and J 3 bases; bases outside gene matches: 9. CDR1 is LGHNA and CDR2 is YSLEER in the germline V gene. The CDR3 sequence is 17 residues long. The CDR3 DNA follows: TGCGCCAGCAGCCAAGATCAAAGCGGGAGGCAGGGCTACGAGCAGTACTTC. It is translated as CASSQDQSGRQGYEQYF.

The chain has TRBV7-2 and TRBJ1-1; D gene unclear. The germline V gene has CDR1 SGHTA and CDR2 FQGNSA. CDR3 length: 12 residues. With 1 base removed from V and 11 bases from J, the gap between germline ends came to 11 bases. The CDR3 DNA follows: TGTGCCAGCAGCTTAGGGGAACATAGGGCTTTCTTT. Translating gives CASSLGEHRAFF.

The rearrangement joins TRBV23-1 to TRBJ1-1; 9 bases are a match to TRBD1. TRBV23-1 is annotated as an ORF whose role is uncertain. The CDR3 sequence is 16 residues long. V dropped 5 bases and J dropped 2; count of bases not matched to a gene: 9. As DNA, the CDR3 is TGCGCCAGCAGTAAACCTATGACAGGGGGAAACACTGAAGCTTTCTTT. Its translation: CASSKPMTGGNTEAFF.

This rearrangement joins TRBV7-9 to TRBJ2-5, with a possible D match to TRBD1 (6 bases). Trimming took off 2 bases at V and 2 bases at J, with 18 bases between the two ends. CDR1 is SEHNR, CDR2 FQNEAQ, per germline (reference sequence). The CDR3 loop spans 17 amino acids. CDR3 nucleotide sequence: TGTGCCAGCAGCTTACTCAGCCCCACAGGGAATCAAGAGACCCAGTACTTC. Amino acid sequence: CASSLLSPTGNQETQYF.

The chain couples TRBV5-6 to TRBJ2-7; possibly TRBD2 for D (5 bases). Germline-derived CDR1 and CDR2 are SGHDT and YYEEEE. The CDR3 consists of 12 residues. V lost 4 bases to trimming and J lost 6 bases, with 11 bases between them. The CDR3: CASSDQLGEQYF. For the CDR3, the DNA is TGTGCCAGCAGCGATCAACTAGGCGAGCAGTACTTC.

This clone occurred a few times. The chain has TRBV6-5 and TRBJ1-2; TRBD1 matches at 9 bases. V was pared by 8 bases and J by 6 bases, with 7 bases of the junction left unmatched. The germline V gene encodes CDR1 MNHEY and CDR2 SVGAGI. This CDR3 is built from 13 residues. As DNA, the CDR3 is TGTGCCAGCTGCCTACGGACAGGGGATGGCTACACCTTC. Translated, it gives CASCLRTGDGYTF.

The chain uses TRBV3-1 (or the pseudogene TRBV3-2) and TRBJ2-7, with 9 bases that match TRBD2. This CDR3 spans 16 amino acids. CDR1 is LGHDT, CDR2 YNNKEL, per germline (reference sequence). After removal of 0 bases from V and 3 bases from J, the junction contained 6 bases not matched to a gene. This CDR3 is CASSQDGQRGVYEQYF. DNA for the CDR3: TGTGCCAGCAGCCAAGATGGCCAGCGGGGGGTCTACGAGCAGTACTTC.

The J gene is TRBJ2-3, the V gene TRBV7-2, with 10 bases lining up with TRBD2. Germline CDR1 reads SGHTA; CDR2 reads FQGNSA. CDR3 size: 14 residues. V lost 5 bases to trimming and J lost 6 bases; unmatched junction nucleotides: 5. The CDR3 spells CASSPYSGRDTQYF. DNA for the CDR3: TGTGCCAGCAGCCCCTATAGCGGGAGGGATACGCAGTATTTT.

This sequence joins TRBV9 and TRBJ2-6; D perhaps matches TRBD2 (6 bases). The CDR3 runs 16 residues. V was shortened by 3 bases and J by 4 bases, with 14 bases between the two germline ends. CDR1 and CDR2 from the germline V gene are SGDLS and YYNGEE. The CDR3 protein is CASSGMWRVGANVLTF. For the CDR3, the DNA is TGTGCCAGCAGCGGGATGTGGAGGGTCGGGGCCAACGTCCTGACTTTC.

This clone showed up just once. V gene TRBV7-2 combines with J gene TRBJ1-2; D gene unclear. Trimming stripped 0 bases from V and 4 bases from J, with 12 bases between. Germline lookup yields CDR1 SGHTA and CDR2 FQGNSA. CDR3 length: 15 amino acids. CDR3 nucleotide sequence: TGTGCCAGCAGCTTAGCTCAGCCAAGTTCCTATGGCTACACCTTC. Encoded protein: CASSLAQPSSYGYTF. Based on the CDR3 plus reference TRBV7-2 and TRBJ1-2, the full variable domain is GAGVSQSPSNKVTEKGKDVELRCDPISGHTALYWYRQSLGQGLEFLIYFQGNSAPDKSGLPSDRFSAERTGGSVSTLTIQRTQQEDSAVYLCASSLAQPSSYGYTFGSGTRLTVV.

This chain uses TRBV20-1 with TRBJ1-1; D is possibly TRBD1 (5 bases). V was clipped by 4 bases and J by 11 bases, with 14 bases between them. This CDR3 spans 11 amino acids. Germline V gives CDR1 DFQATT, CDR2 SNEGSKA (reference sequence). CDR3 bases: TGCAGTGCTAACCCCAGGGTAGAGGCTTTCTTT. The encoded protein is CSANPRVEAFF.

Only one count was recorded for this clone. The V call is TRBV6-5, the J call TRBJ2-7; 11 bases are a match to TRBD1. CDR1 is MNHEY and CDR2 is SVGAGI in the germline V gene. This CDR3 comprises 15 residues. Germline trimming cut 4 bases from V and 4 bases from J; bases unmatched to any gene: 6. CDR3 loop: CASSWGDRGSYEQYF. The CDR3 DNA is TGTGCCAGCAGTTGGGGGGACAGGGGGTCGTACGAGCAGTACTTC.

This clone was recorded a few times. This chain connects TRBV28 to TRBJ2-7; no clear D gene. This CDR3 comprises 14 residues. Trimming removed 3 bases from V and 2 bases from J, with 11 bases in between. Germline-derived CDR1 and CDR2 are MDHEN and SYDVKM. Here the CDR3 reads CASSFPVAPYEQYF. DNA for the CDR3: TGTGCCAGCAGTTTCCCCGTTGCCCCCTACGAGCAGTACTTC.

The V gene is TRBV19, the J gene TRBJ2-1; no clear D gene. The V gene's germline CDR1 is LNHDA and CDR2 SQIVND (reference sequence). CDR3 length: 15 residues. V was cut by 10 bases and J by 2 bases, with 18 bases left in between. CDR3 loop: CATALWSAAYNEQFF. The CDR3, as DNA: TGTGCCACCGCCTTGTGGAGCGCAGCCTACAATGAGCAGTTCTTC.

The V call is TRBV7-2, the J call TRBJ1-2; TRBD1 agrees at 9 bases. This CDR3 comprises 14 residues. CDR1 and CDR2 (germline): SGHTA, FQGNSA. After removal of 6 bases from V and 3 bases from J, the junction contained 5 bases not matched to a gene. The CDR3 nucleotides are TGTGCCAGCAGGACAGGGGGACAAGACTATGGCTACACCTTC. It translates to CASRTGGQDYGYTF.